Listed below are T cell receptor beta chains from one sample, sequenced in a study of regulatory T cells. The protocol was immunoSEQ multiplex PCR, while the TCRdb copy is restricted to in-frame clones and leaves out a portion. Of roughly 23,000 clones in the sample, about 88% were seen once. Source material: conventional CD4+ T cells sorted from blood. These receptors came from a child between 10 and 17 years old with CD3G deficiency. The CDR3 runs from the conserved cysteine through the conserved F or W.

CASSSPRQGRRTEAFF | TRBJ1-1 | TRBV28
CASSQTGLGNNEQFF | TRBJ2-1 | TRBV28
CASSLDRSYEQYF | TRBJ2-7 | TRBV11-2
CASSSSAGGPPREQFF | TRBJ2-1 | TRBV28
CAIRETGTGGEQYF | TRBJ2-7 | TRBV10-3
CASSLGSGFTDTQYF | TRBJ2-3 | TRBV7-9
CASSSRTRGNEQFF | TRBJ2-1 | TRBV5-4
CASSFTGAYEQYF | TRBJ2-7 | TRBV6-6
CASSLQGSSYEQYF | TRBJ2-7 | TRBV28
CASSLGEGLIGGDTQYF | TRBJ2-3 | TRBV11-2
CASSALYNEQFF | TRBJ2-1 | TRBV6-1
CSVPSGTVQYF | TRBJ2-7 | TRBV20-1
CASSPRGAKQYF | TRBJ2-7 | TRBV6-1
CASGNEKLFF | TRBJ1-4 | TRBV28
CASSPLGQDGDTQYF | TRBJ2-3 | TRBV28
CASSDPWGFSNYGYTF | TRBJ1-2 | TRBV6-1
CASSFNPDTDRRYGYTF | TRBJ1-2 | TRBV28
CASSQQGLNTEAFF | TRBJ1-1 | TRBV5-1
CTSSITRLRKTYGYTF | TRBJ1-2 | TRBV1
CASSLSEGRDQPQHF | TRBJ1-5 | TRBV28
CAWRGQGAYEQYF | TRBJ2-7 | TRBV30
CASSLGRGDEQFF | TRBJ2-1 | TRBV7-9
CASSLAGYGTGDYEQYF | TRBJ2-7 | TRBV7-8
CASSFRDATEAFF | TRBJ1-1 | TRBV13
CASSYGKRTYEQYF | TRBJ2-7 | TRBV6-5
CASSQAGYNEQFF | TRBJ2-1 | TRBV11-2
CASSLGGTGELFF | TRBJ2-2 | TRBV7-8
CASSLGGWGEQYF | TRBJ2-7 | TRBV11-2
CASKAGGTGNEQFF | TRBJ2-1 | TRBV28
CASSSTGSGYTF | TRBJ1-2 | TRBV5-1
CASHSGTGELFF | TRBJ2-2 | TRBV28
CASSLKGSTEAFF | TRBJ1-1 | TRBV7-9
CASSVNEGDEQFF | TRBJ2-1 | TRBV9
CASSLGKTGGGETQYF | TRBJ2-5 | TRBV5-4
CASSHQSSPYEQYF | TRBJ2-7 | TRBV14
CASSLYRKGGQGGKQYF | TRBJ2-7 | TRBV28
CASRPGTSGPTDTQYF | TRBJ2-3 | TRBV5-1
CASRAAGGPEEQYF | TRBJ2-7 | TRBV6-1
CASSAGGPNEQFF | TRBJ2-1 | TRBV5-1
CAIRGEGTEAFF | TRBJ1-1 | TRBV10-3
CASSLDSLRDTQYF | TRBJ2-3 | TRBV7-2
CASSKEEISGNTIYF | TRBJ1-3 | TRBV21-1
CASSFRRQGNYGYTF | TRBJ1-2 | TRBV28
CASGTSGRTGELFF | TRBJ2-2 | TRBV19
CAISIAGGEQYF | TRBJ2-7 | TRBV10-3
CASRGSFGANVLTF | TRBJ2-6 | TRBV5-1
CASSVASGTPYEQYF | TRBJ2-7 | TRBV6-1